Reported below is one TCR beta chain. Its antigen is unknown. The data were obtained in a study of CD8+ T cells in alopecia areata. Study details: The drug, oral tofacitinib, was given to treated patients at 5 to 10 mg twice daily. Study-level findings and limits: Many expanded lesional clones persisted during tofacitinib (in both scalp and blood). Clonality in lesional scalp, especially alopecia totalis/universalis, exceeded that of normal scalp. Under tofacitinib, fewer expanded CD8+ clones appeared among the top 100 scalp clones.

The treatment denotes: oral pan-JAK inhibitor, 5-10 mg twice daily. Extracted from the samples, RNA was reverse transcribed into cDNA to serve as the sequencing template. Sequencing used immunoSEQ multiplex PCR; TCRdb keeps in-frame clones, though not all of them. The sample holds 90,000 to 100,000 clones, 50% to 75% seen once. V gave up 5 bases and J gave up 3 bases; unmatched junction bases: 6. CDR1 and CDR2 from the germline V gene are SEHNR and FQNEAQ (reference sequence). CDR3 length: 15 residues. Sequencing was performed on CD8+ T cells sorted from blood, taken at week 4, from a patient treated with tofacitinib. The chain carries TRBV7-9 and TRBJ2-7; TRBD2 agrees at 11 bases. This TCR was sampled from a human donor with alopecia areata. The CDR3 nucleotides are TGTGCCAGCAGCCCCGGACTAGCGGGCCGCTACGAGCAGTACTTC. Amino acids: CASSPGLAGRYEQYF.